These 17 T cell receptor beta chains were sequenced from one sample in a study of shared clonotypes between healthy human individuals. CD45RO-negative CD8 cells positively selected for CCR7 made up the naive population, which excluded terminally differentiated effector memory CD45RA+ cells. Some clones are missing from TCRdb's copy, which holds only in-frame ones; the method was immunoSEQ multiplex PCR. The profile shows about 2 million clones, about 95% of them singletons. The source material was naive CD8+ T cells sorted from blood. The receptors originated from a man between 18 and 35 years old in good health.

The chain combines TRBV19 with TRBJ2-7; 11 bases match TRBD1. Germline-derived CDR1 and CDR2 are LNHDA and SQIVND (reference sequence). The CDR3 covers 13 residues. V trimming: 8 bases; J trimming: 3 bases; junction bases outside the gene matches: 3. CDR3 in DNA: TGTGCCAGTGGGACAGGGGGGAACTACGAGCAGTACTTC. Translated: CASGTGGNYEQYF.

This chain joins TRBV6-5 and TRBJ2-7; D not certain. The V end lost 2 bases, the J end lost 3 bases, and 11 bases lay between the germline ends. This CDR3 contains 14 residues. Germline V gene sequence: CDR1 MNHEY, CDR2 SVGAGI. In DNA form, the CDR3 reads TGTGCCAGCAGTTACCGCCAACTGAGCTACGAGCAGTACTTC. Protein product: CASSYRQLSYEQYF.

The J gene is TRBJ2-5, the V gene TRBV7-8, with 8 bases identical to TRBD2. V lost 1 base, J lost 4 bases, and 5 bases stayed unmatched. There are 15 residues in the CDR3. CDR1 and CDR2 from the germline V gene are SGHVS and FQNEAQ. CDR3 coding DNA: TGTGCCAGCAGCTTAGAACCGGGAGGGAGAGAGACCCAGTACTTC. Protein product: CASSLEPGGRETQYF.

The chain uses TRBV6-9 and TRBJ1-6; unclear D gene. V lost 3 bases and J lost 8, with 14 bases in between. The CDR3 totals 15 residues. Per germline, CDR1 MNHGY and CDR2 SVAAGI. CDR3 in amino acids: CASSYSNEDHSPLHF. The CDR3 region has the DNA TGTGCCAGCAGTTACTCTAACGAGGACCATTCACCCCTCCACTTT.

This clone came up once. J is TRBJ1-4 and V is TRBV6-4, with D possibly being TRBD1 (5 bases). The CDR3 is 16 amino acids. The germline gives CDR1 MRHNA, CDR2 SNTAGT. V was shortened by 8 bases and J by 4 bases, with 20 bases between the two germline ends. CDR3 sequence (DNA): TGTGCCAGCGGGGCAGTGAAGGGGCGACTTAATGAAAAACTGTTTTTT. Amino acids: CASGAVKGRLNEKLFF.

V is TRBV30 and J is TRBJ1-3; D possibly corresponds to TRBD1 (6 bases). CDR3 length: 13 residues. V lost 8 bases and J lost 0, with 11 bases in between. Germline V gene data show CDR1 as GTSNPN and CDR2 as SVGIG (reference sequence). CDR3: CAQTGISGNTIYF. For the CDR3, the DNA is TGTGCCCAAACAGGGATCTCTGGAAACACCATATATTTT. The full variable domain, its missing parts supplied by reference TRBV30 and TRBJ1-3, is SQTIHQWPATLVQPVGSPLSLECTVEGTSNPNLYWYRQAAGRGLQLLFYSVGIGQISSEVPQNLSASRPQDRQFILSSKKLLLSDSGFYLCAQTGISGNTIYFGEGSWLTVV.

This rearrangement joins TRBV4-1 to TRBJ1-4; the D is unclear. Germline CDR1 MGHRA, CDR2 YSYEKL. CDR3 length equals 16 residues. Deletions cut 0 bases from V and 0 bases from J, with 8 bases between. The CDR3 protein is CASSQDAVATNEKLFF. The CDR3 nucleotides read TGCGCCAGCAGCCAAGACGCAGTCGCAACTAATGAAAAACTGTTTTTT.

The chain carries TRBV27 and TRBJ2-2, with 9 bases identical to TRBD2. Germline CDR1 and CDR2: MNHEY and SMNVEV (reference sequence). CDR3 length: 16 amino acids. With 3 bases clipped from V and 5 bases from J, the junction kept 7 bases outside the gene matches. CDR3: CASSFIAGDTTGELFF. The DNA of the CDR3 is TGTGCCAGCAGTTTCATAGCGGGAGACACTACCGGGGAGCTGTTTTTT.

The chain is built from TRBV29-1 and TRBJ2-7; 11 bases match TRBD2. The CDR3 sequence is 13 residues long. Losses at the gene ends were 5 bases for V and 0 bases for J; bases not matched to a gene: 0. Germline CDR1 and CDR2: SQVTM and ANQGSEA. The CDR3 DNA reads TGCAGCGTTACTAGCGGGAGCTCCTACGAGCAGTACTTC. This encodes CSVTSGSSYEQYF.

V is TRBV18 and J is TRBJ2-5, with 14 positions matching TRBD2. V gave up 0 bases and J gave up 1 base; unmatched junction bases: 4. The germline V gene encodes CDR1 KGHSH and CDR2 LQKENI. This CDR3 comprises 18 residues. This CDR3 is CASSPPGLAGGLQETQYF. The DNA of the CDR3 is TGTGCCAGCTCACCACCAGGACTAGCGGGGGGCCTCCAAGAGACCCAGTACTTC.

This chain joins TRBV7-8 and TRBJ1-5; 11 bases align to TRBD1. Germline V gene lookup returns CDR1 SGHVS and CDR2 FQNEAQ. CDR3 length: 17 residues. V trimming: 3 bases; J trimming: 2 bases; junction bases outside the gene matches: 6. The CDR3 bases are TGTGCCAGCAGCTTTCACCGGGACAGGGGGGGCAATCAGCCCCAGCATTTT. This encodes CASSFHRDRGGNQPQHF. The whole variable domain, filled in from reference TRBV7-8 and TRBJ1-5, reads GAGVSQSPRYKVAKRGQDVALRCDPISGHVSLFWYQQALGQGPEFLTYFQNEAQLDKSGLPSDRFFAERPEGSVSTLKIQRTQQEDSAVYLCASSFHRDRGGNQPQHFGDGTRLSIL.

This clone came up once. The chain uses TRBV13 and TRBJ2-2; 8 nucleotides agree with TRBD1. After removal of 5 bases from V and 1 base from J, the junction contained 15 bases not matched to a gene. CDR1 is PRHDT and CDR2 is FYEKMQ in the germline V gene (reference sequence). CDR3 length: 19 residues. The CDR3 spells CASSPRGQGYNLNTGELFF. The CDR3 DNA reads TGTGCCAGCAGCCCTCGCGGACAGGGATACAATTTGAACACCGGGGAGCTGTTTTTT.

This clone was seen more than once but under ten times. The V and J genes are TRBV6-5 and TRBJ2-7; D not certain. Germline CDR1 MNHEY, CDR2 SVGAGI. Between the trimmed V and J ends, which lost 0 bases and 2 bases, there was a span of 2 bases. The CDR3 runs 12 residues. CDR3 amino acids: CASSYSAYEQYF. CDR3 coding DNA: TGTGCCAGCAGTTACTCCGCCTACGAGCAGTACTTC.

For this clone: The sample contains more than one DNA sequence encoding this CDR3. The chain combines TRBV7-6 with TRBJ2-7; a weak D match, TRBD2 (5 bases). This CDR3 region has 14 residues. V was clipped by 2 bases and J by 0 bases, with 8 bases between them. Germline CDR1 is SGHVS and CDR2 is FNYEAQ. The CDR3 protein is CASSLTGSSYEQYF. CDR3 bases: TGTGCCAGCAGCTTAACGGGGAGCTCCTACGAGCAGTACTTC. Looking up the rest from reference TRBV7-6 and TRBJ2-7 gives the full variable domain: GAGVSQSPRYKVTKRGQDVALRCDPISGHVSLYWYRQALGQGPEFLTYFNYEAQQDKSGLPNDRFSAERPEGSISTLTIQRTEQRDSAMYRCASSLTGSSYEQYFGPGTRLTVT.

The CDR3 here is CASNEGYTEAFF. The CDR3 DNA reads TGTGCCAGCAATGAGGGGTACACTGAAGCTTTCTTT. The V and J genes are TRBV2 and TRBJ1-1, with D maybe TRBD1 (5 bases). The germline V gene encodes CDR1 SNHLY and CDR2 FYNNEI. Deletions cut 7 bases from V and 3 bases from J, with 9 bases between. CDR3 size: 12 residues.

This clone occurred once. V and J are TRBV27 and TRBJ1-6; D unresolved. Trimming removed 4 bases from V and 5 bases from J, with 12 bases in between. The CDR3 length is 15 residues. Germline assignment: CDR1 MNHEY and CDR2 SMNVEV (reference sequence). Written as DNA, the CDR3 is TGTGCCAGCAGTTCTGGAGAGACCCATAATTCACCCCTCCACTTT. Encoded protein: CASSSGETHNSPLHF.

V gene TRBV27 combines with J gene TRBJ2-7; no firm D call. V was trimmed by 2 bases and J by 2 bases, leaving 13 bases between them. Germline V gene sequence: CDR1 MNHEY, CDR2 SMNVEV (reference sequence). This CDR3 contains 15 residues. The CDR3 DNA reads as TGTGCCAGCAGTTTAGGGTTAGCTGCCCCCTACGAGCAGTACTTC. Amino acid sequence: CASSLGLAAPYEQYF.